These 13 T cell receptor beta chains were all obtained from the same sample, sequenced in a study of T cell changes during pregnancy in multiple sclerosis. Libraries were prepared by immunoSEQ multiplex PCR; TCRdb keeps only in-frame clonotypes and omits some of them. The profile shows around 70,000 clones, roughly 92% of them singletons. This specimen was peripheral blood, taken in the second trimester of pregnancy. Receptors originate from a female donor with multiple sclerosis, enrolled in a pregnancy study.

V usage is TRBV9 and J usage is TRBJ2-7; 7 bases are a match to TRBD2. The CDR3 runs to 15 residues. The germline V gene has CDR1 SGDLS and CDR2 YYNGEE. V lost 4 bases and J lost 3; bases outside the gene matches: 10. The CDR3 reads CASSKTGTTFYEQYF. CDR3 in DNA: TGTGCCAGCAGCAAAACCGGGACTACCTTCTACGAGCAGTACTTC.

The rearrangement uses TRBV28 and TRBJ1-5, with D maybe TRBD1 (5 bases). V was pared by 6 bases and J by 2 bases, with 14 bases between. Germline-derived CDR1 and CDR2 are MDHEN and SYDVKM. The CDR3 consists of 15 residues. Here the CDR3 reads CASRPRGSGNQPQHF. The CDR3 DNA reads TGTGCCAGCAGACCCCGGGGGTCTGGCAATCAGCCCCAGCATTTT.

The V and J genes are TRBV19 and TRBJ2-5; TRBD2 agrees at 13 bases. In germline, CDR1 is LNHDA, CDR2 SQIVND (reference sequence). The CDR3 length is 15 residues. Losses at the gene ends were 4 bases for V and 4 bases for J; bases not matched to a gene: 3. CDR3 nucleotide sequence: TGTGCCAGTAGTACCAGACTAGCGGGGGGAGAGACCCAGTACTTC. This sequence encodes CASSTRLAGGETQYF.

The V and J genes are TRBV7-9 and TRBJ1-1; TRBD1 agrees at 7 bases. From germline, CDR1 is SEHNR and CDR2 FQNEAQ (reference sequence). The CDR3 sequence is 15 residues long. Trimming removed 4 bases from V and 0 bases from J; junction bases left unmatched: 5. In DNA form, the CDR3 reads TGTGCCAGCAGCTCAGAGACAGGGCTGAACACTGAAGCTTTCTTT. This codes for CASSSETGLNTEAFF.

V usage is TRBV4-3 and J usage is TRBJ2-7; the D is unclear. Per germline, CDR1 LGHNA and CDR2 YSLEER. The CDR3 runs 15 residues. The V end was cut by 0 bases, the J end by 1 base, with 10 bases between. The CDR3 spells CASSQDEKTSYEQYF. The DNA for the CDR3 is TGCGCCAGCAGCCAAGATGAGAAGACATCCTACGAGCAGTACTTC.

The J gene is TRBJ2-2, the V gene TRBV18, with 12 bases identical to TRBD2. Losses at the gene ends were 3 bases for V and 0 bases for J; bases not matched to a gene: 8. This CDR3 has 19 residues. In germline, CDR1 is KGHSH, CDR2 LQKENI. This CDR3 reads CASSPFPGLAGPNTGELFF. As DNA, the CDR3 is TGTGCCAGCTCACCGTTCCCGGGACTAGCGGGTCCGAACACCGGGGAGCTGTTTTTT.

J is TRBJ1-1 and V is TRBV27, with TRBD1 matching 7 bases. The CDR3 contains 14 residues. V shed 1 base, J shed 4 bases, and the junction held 3 bases outside the gene matches. The germline gives CDR1 MNHEY, CDR2 SMNVEV (reference sequence). CDR3 nucleotides: TGTGCCAGCAGTTTATACAGGGGAAGCACTGAAGCTTTCTTT. Translated: CASSLYRGSTEAFF.

The chain uses TRBV6-1 and TRBJ1-2; the match to TRBD1 covers 8 bases. Germline V gene sequence: CDR1 MNHNS, CDR2 SASEGT. Trimming cost V 0 bases and J 6 bases; bases outside gene matches: 9. The CDR3 contains 16 residues. The CDR3 sequence: CASSEAQSRGRDGYTF. The CDR3 DNA reads as TGTGCCAGCAGTGAAGCGCAGAGCAGGGGGCGTGATGGCTACACCTTC.

The genes are TRBV4-3 and TRBJ1-2; TRBD1 aligns across 9 bases. Looked up from germline, CDR1 is LGHNA and CDR2 is YSLEER. J gave up 8 bases and V 0 bases, and 4 bases lay outside the gene matches. CDR3 size: 14 residues. The CDR3 bases are TGCGCCAGCAGCCAAGATACTGGGACAGGGGGCTACACCTTC. Protein sequence: CASSQDTGTGGYTF.

This clone was recorded only once. The V call is TRBV4-2, the J call TRBJ2-2, with D possibly matching TRBD1 (5 bases). The CDR3 is 17 residues long. Per germline, CDR1 LGHNA and CDR2 YNFKEQ. Trimming took 4 bases from V and 5 from J, leaving 20 bases between them. The CDR3 region has the DNA TGTGCCAGCAGCCGGGAAAACCGACAGTCCCGAACCGGGGAGCTGTTTTTT. This sequence encodes CASSRENRQSRTGELFF.

The V gene is TRBV27, the J gene TRBJ2-1, with 8 positions matching TRBD1. Germline CDR1 MNHEY, CDR2 SMNVEV (reference sequence). The CDR3 contains 16 residues. Trimming at V came to 4 bases and at J to 4 bases, leaving 9 bases not matched to a gene. In DNA form, the CDR3 reads TGTGCCAGCAGTTCGCCCCAGGGGGCGATTTACAATGAGCAGTTCTTC. It specifies CASSSPQGAIYNEQFF.

Only one count was recorded for this clone. The chain employs TRBV2 and TRBJ2-4, with TRBD1 identical over 10 bases. The CDR3 loop spans 15 amino acids. The germline V gene has CDR1 SNHLY and CDR2 FYNNEI. Germline trimming cut 4 bases from V and 2 bases from J; bases unmatched to any gene: 2. The chain's CDR3 is CASSGDRGTKNIQYF. CDR3 coding DNA: TGTGCCAGCAGTGGGGACAGGGGTACCAAAAACATTCAGTACTTC. Variable domain in full (rest from reference TRBV2 and TRBJ2-4): EPEVTQTPSHQVTQMGQEVILRCVPISNHLYFYWYRQILGQKVEFLVSFYNNEISEKSEIFDDQFSVERPDGSNFTLKIRSTKLEDSAMYFCASSGDRGTKNIQYFGAGTRLSVL.

This chain connects TRBV7-9 to TRBJ1-1; D uncertain. This CDR3 region has 15 residues. Trimming took 5 bases from V and 1 from J, leaving 14 bases between them. Per the germline V gene, CDR1 is SEHNR and CDR2 is FQNEAQ (reference sequence). The CDR3 DNA reads as TGTGCCAGCAGCCCCCCGGGTGAGGGGAACACTGAAGCTTTCTTT. Translated: CASSPPGEGNTEAFF.